Listed below are T cell receptor beta chains from one sample, sequenced in a study of neurological immune-mediated disorders. In TCRdb, the 5' RACE reads were re-called with MiXCR into one record per CDR3 protein. The table has about 74,000 distinct CDR3 sequences, roughly 5.6% seen once; the top ten hold roughly 7.4%. The sequencing sample was made of PBMCs. These receptor sequences come from a man in his late teens or twenties with multiple sclerosis. Each CDR3 is given with its conserved first and last residue. A D gene is named only where the DNA matches it firmly. Rows may omit the clone size; those that give it use once, few, many or a size class.

TGTGCCACCAGCAGCCGGACAGGGTCCACCGGGGAGCTGTTTTTT,CATSSRTGSTGELFF,TRBV15,TRBD1,many,TRBJ2-2
TGTGCCAGCAGCCAAGAGGACAGGGCTCGCGAGCAGTACTTC,CASSQEDRAREQYF,TRBV4-2,TRBD1,many,TRBJ2-7
TGTGCCAGGGGACATTTACTAGCCAAAAAAATTCAGTACTTC,CARGHLLAKKIQYF,TRBV5-6,-,few,TRBJ2-4
TGCAGTGCTAGACCAGGAAGGGGATCTTCCCACGAGCAGTACTTC,CSARPGRGSSHEQYF,TRBV20-1,-,many,TRBJ2-7
TGTGCCAGCTCACCCTCGGGCGCAACAAACTCAGAGCAGTACTTC,CASSPSGATNSEQYF,TRBV18,-,few,TRBJ2-7
TGCGCCAGCAGCCCATTGGGACTAGCGGGAGCTAAACTGGGGAATGAGCAGTTCTTC,CASSPLGLAGAKLGNEQFF,TRBV5-1,TRBD2,many,TRBJ2-1
TGTGCTAGTGGGCCACACGCCAGGGGCAGAGGGGAAAAACTGTTTTTT,CASGPHARGRGEKLFF,TRBV12-5,-,many,TRBJ1-4
TGTGCCAGCAGCTTAGGACTAGCGGAATACAATGAGCAGTTCTTC,CASSLGLAEYNEQFF,TRBV11-2,TRBD2,many,TRBJ2-1
TGTGCCAGGAACCAACTCCAGGGGGCGAAGAATCAGCCCCAGCATTTT,CARNQLQGAKNQPQHF,TRBV27,TRBD1,many,TRBJ1-5
TGCAGTGCTAGAGCCCGACAGGTGGGCACTGAAGCTTTCTTT,CSARARQVGTEAFF,TRBV20-1,-,many,TRBJ1-1
TGCGCCAGCAGCTCCCAGGGAGGCTACAATGAGCAGTTCTTC,CASSSQGGYNEQFF,TRBV5-1,-,many,TRBJ2-1
TGTGCCAGCAGCTTCTCTGGGGCTCTCCTATTGCGGCAGTTCTTC,CASSFSGALLLRQFF,TRBV5-6,-,many,TRBJ2-1
TGTGCCAGCAGTGTCGGGAGGGGCAGCACAGATACGCAGTATTTT,CASSVGRGSTDTQYF,TRBV12-3/TRBV12-4,TRBD2,many,TRBJ2-3
TGCAGTGCTAGAGGTTCCGGGGCCCCCGGGGAGCTGTTTTTT,CSARGSGAPGELFF,TRBV20-1,-,-,TRBJ2-2
TGCAGTGCTGCGAACGACAGGGCCTACGAGCAGTACTTC,CSAANDRAYEQYF,TRBV20-1,TRBD1,many,TRBJ2-7
TGTGCCAGCAGTTTAAAAGGACTAGCCGGTAACACCGGGGAGCTGTTTTTT,CASSLKGLAGNTGELFF,TRBV12-3/TRBV12-4,TRBD2,many,TRBJ2-2
TGCAGTGCTAGTCCCCAAGGGGGAAACACCATATATTTT,CSASPQGGNTIYF,TRBV20-1,-,many,TRBJ1-3
TGTGCCAGCAGCTTAGCGTTCGTAGGTCACTACGAGCAGTACTTC,CASSLAFVGHYEQYF,TRBV7-9,-,few,TRBJ2-7
TGTGCCAGCACCCTCGGGACAGGCAGATACGAGCAGTACTTC,CASTLGTGRYEQYF,TRBV7-9,TRBD1,many,TRBJ2-7
TGCGCCAGCAGCGAACGGTCGGATTCACCCCTCCACTTT,CASSERSDSPLHF,TRBV5-1,-,many,TRBJ1-6
TGTGCCAGCAGCTTAGATCGAGGGCAGGGGGCCCCAAATGAAAAACTGTTTTTT,CASSLDRGQGAPNEKLFF,TRBV11-2,TRBD1,many,TRBJ1-4
TGCAGTGCTCCTAAAATTCCAACAGGGTTAGGTTCACCCCTCCACTTT,CSAPKIPTGLGSPLHF,TRBV20-1,-,few,TRBJ1-6
TGTGCCAGCAGTGACTCCCTCGGGAGCAAAAGCGAGCAGTTCTTC,CASSDSLGSKSEQFF,TRBV6-4,-,-,TRBJ2-1
TGTGCCAGCAGCTCCCAACCGGGGTATAGCACAGATACGCAGTATTTT,CASSSQPGYSTDTQYF,TRBV7-3,-,many,TRBJ2-3
TGTGCCAGCAGCCCGGGCCACTACGAGCAGTACTTC,CASSPGHYEQYF,TRBV3-1,-,many,TRBJ2-7
TGCGCCAGCAGCTTGGCCGGGCCGGATTCACCCCTCCACTTT,CASSLAGPDSPLHF,TRBV5-1,-,many,TRBJ1-6
TGCAGTGCTAGGGCAGGGGGTGGCTACACCTTC,CSARAGGGYTF,TRBV20-1,TRBD1,many,TRBJ1-2
TGTGCCAGCAGCTTAACGTACCAAGAGACCCAGTACTTC,CASSLTYQETQYF,TRBV7-2,-,many,TRBJ2-5
TGCAGTGCTAGAAAACAGCCCATGAACACTGAAGCTTTCTTT,CSARKQPMNTEAFF,TRBV20-1,-,many,TRBJ1-1
TGCAGTGCGCCGGTGACAGGGATTAGTTACGAGCAGTACTTC,CSAPVTGISYEQYF,TRBV20-1,TRBD1,many,TRBJ2-7
TGCGCCAGCAGCGGAGGGACTCCTACGATTGATTCACCCCTCAACTTT,CASSGGTPTIDSPLNF,TRBV5-1,-,many,TRBJ1-6
TGTGCCAGCAGCCTATTTCATAGCGGGAGTTTAGCGGATACGCAGTATTTT,CASSLFHSGSLADTQYF,TRBV7-9,TRBD2,many,TRBJ2-3
TGTGCCAGCAGCGTGGCTAGCGGGAGTACCTCCTACGAGCAGTACTTC,CASSVASGSTSYEQYF,TRBV9,TRBD2,few,TRBJ2-7
TGTGCCAGCAGTAGCGGTACCTACGAGCAGTACTTC,CASSSGTYEQYF,TRBV6-5,-,many,TRBJ2-7
TGTGCCAGCAGCCAAGGGTCCTGGCGTTACACCGGGGAGCTGTTTTTT,CASSQGSWRYTGELFF,TRBV14,-,few,TRBJ2-2